The rows below give T cell receptor beta chains drawn from one sample of a study of T cell changes during pregnancy in multiple sclerosis. Sequencing used immunoSEQ multiplex PCR; TCRdb keeps in-frame clones, though not all of them. The sample consists of 50,000 to 80,000 clones, roughly 89% of them appearing once. Material: peripheral blood, obtained in the second trimester of pregnancy. These receptors were collected from a female donor with multiple sclerosis, enrolled in a pregnancy study. Both conserved end residues are part of each CDR3. The order of the fields is V gene, D gene, J gene, clone size, CDR3 protein, CDR3 DNA. The D gene is left open where the match is weak. Where a row states a size, it is once, few, many or the class of an expanded clone; other rows omit it.

>TRBV28|.|TRBJ2-2|.
CASSLRSITGELFF
TGTGCCAGCAGTCTCAGGTCTATCACCGGGGAGCTGTTTTTT
>TRBV5-6|TRBD1|TRBJ1-5|.
CASSLGGQGNQPQHF
TGTGCCAGCAGCTTGGGTGGACAGGGGAATCAGCCCCAGCATTTT
>TRBV19|.|TRBJ1-1|.
CASSATGGTEAFF
TGTGCCAGTAGTGCCACGGGGGGCACTGAAGCTTTCTTT
>TRBV5-1|TRBD1|TRBJ2-7|.
CASSLVGQGPYEQYF
TGCGCCAGCAGCTTGGTCGGACAGGGACCCTACGAGCAGTACTTC
>TRBV5-1|TRBD2|TRBJ2-7|.
CASSSYYTSGRHEQYF
TGCGCCAGCAGCTCGTATTACACTAGCGGGAGACACGAGCAGTACTTC
>TRBV6-1|.|TRBJ1-6|.
CASSEISSYNSPLHF
TGTGCCAGCAGTGAAATCAGCTCCTATAATTCACCCCTCCACTTT
>TRBV7-2|.|TRBJ2-7|.
CASSLTRNEQYF
TGTGCCAGCAGCTTGACTAGAAACGAGCAGTACTTC
>TRBV5-5|.|TRBJ1-4|.
CATRQVTGEKLFF
TGTGCCACCCGACAGGTTACAGGGGAAAAACTGTTTTTT
>TRBV5-1|TRBD1|TRBJ2-7|.
CASSFTGTATYEQYF
TGCGCCAGCAGCTTTACCGGGACAGCCACCTACGAGCAGTACTTC
>TRBV27|TRBD1|TRBJ2-3|.
CASNHKRTGTGADTQYF
TGTGCCAGCAACCATAAAAGGACCGGGACAGGGGCAGATACGCAGTATTTT
>TRBV5-1|TRBD1|TRBJ1-2|.
CASSWTGVHGYTF
TGCGCCAGCAGCTGGACAGGGGTGCATGGCTACACCTTC
>TRBV27|.|TRBJ2-7|.
CASSFAESSYEQYF
TGTGCCAGCAGTTTTGCGGAGAGCTCCTACGAGCAGTACTTC
>TRBV6-5|.|TRBJ1-2|.
CASSPQGRANYGYTF
TGTGCCAGCAGTCCCCAGGGTCGGGCTAACTATGGCTACACCTTC
>TRBV30|TRBD2|TRBJ2-2|.
CAWSLGGREIWTRTGELFF
TGTGCCTGGAGCCTAGGAGGGAGGGAAATATGGACACGGACCGGGGAGCTGTTTTTT
>TRBV25-1|.|TRBJ2-5|.
CASSISEVEETQYF
TGTGCCAGCAGTATCTCTGAGGTGGAGGAAACCCAGTACTTC
>TRBV29-1|TRBD1|TRBJ1-1|.
CSVRAGTVNTEAFF
TGCAGCGTCCGAGCCGGGACAGTGAACACTGAAGCTTTCTTT
>TRBV7-2|TRBD2|TRBJ2-3|.
CASSRFGVAGDQRDTQYF
TGTGCCAGCAGCCGCTTTGGGGTAGCGGGAGACCAGAGAGATACGCAGTATTTT
>TRBV4-2|.|TRBJ2-7|.
CASSQEPRSGDEQYF
TGTGCCAGCAGCCAAGAACCGAGGTCCGGCGACGAGCAGTACTTC
>TRBV9|TRBD2|TRBJ2-2|.
CASSVGGGLDTGELFF
TGTGCCAGCAGCGTAGGCGGGGGGCTTGACACCGGGGAGCTGTTTTTT
>TRBV28|TRBD1|TRBJ2-7|.
CASSGADRVNYEQYF
TGTGCCAGCAGTGGGGCGGACAGGGTGAACTACGAGCAGTACTTC
>TRBV6-1|.|TRBJ2-7|.
CASNLRRSISYEQYF
TGTGCCAGCAACCTCCGCAGGTCGATCTCCTACGAGCAGTACTTC
>TRBV9|TRBD2|TRBJ2-1|.
CASSVGVAGGEQFF
TGTGCCAGCAGCGTAGGGGTAGCGGGGGGCGAGCAGTTCTTC
>TRBV2|.|TRBJ2-7|.
CASTPGSYEQYF
TGTGCCAGCACCCCAGGCTCCTACGAGCAGTACTTC
>TRBV5-1|.|TRBJ2-3|.
CASSYYPGADTQYF
TGCGCCAGCAGTTATTACCCGGGGGCAGATACGCAGTATTTT
>TRBV9|.|TRBJ2-5|.
CASSVASRSPETQYF
TGTGCCAGCAGCGTAGCGAGTCGTAGCCCAGAGACCCAGTACTTC
>TRBV10-2|TRBD1|TRBJ1-3|.
CASGGTGESGNTIYF
TGCGCCAGCGGGGGAACAGGGGAATCTGGAAACACCATATATTTT
>TRBV5-6|.|TRBJ2-1|.
CASSPGHGEQFF
TGTGCCAGCAGTCCCGGACACGGTGAGCAGTTCTTC
>TRBV29-1|.|TRBJ1-4|.
CSVGSSQEKLFF
TGCAGCGTTGGCTCGTCCCAGGAAAAACTGTTTTTT
>TRBV7-9|TRBD2|TRBJ2-5|.
CASKGLANQETQYF
TGTGCCAGCAAGGGACTAGCGAACCAAGAGACCCAGTACTTC
>TRBV7-3|TRBD2|TRBJ2-5|.
CASSLTSGNEETQYF
TGTGCCAGCAGCTTGACTAGCGGGAACGAAGAGACCCAGTACTTC
>TRBV4-3|.|TRBJ2-2|.
CASSQERYTGELFF
TGCGCCAGCAGCCAAGAGAGGTACACCGGGGAGCTGTTTTTT
>TRBV2|.|TRBJ1-5|.
CASSGPYRDFPQPQHF
TGTGCCAGCAGTGGCCCCTACCGGGATTTCCCCCAGCCCCAGCATTTT
>TRBV29-1|.|TRBJ2-7|.
CSVEAHSEQYF
TGCAGCGTTGAAGCGCACTCCGAGCAGTACTTC
>TRBV2|TRBD1|TRBJ1-1|.
CASSGRTGGGTEAFF
TGTGCCAGCAGTGGACGGACAGGGGGTGGTACTGAAGCTTTCTTT
>TRBV13|TRBD2|TRBJ2-1|once
CASSPPGGLAGASSYNEQFF
TGTGCCAGCAGCCCTCCCGGGGGACTAGCGGGTGCAAGCTCCTACAATGAGCAGTTCTTC
>TRBV4-1|.|TRBJ2-7|.
CASSQSSSHEQYF
TGCGCCAGCAGCCAATCTAGTTCCCACGAGCAGTACTTC
>TRBV5-4|.|TRBJ2-1|.
CASSSKGVGGGYEQFF
TGTGCCAGCAGCTCAAAGGGTGTCGGGGGAGGATATGAGCAGTTCTTC
>TRBV28|TRBD1|TRBJ2-7|.
CASSLLRGGTGGRVRSYEQYF
TGTGCCAGCAGCCTCCTCAGAGGCGGGACAGGGGGCCGAGTACGGTCCTACGAGCAGTACTTC
>TRBV7-3|TRBD1|TRBJ1-3|.
CASSLQGAGNTIYF
TGTGCCAGCAGCTTACAGGGGGCTGGAAACACCATATATTTT
>TRBV5-1|TRBD1|TRBJ1-1|.
CASSSGGLGEAFF
TGCGCCAGCAGCTCAGGGGGGCTGGGGGAAGCTTTCTTT
>TRBV6-1|.|TRBJ1-3|.
CASSPYPGSGNTIYF
TGTGCCAGCAGTCCCTACCCGGGCTCTGGAAACACCATATATTTT
>TRBV10-1|TRBD2|TRBJ2-1|.
CASSEGGRAINEQFF
TGCGCCAGCAGTGAGGGCGGGAGGGCCATCAATGAGCAGTTCTTC
>TRBV19|TRBD1|TRBJ1-5|.
CASNQDRAQPQHF
TGTGCCAGTAACCAGGACAGGGCTCAGCCCCAGCATTTT
>TRBV28|.|TRBJ1-1|.
CASSPNRGGLDTEAFF
TGTGCCAGCAGCCCCAATCGGGGGGGCTTGGACACTGAAGCTTTCTTT
>TRBV7-2|.|TRBJ2-7|.
CASSMYPASGSSYEQYF
TGTGCCAGCAGCATGTACCCGGCCAGCGGCAGCTCCTACGAGCAGTACTTC
>TRBV19|.|TRBJ2-4|once
CASSISSGIQYF
TGTGCCAGTAGTATATCGAGCGGCATTCAGTACTTC
>TRBV27|TRBD2|TRBJ2-3|once
CASSRAGGADTQYF
TGTGCCAGCAGTCGGGCGGGAGGGGCAGATACGCAGTATTTT
>TRBV28|TRBD1|TRBJ1-2|.
CASSRDRDNYGYTF
TGTGCCAGCAGTAGGGACAGGGATAACTATGGCTACACCTTC
>TRBV14|TRBD2|TRBJ2-5|.
CASSQGVMTSGKGRETQYF
TGTGCCAGCAGCCAAGGAGTCATGACTAGCGGGAAGGGGAGAGAGACCCAGTACTTC